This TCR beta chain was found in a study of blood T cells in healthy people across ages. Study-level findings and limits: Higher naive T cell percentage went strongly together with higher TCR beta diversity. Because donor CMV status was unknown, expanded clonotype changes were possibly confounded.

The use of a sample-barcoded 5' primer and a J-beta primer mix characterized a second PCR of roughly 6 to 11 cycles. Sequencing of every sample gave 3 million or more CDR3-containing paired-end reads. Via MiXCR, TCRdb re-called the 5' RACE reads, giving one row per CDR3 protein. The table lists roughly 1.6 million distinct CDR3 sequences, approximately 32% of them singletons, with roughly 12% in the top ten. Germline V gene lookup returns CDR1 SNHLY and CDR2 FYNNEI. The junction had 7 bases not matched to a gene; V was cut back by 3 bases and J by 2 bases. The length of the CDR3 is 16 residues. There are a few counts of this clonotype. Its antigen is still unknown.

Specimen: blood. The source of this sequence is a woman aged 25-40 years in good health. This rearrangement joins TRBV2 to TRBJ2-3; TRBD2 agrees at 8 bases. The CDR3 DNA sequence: TGTGCCAGCAGTGAGTTGGTAGCGGGATACACAGATACGCAGTATTTT. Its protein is CASSELVAGYTDTQYF.